This record concerns one T cell receptor beta chain sequence. In the same sample, other DNA sequences code for this CDR3. Per germline, CDR1 LGHDT and CDR2 YNNKEL (reference sequence). This CDR3 is built from 12 residues. V was shortened by 3 bases and J by 5 bases, with 4 bases between the two germline ends. The sample is drawn from a study of blood T cell repertoires in COVID-19. TCRdb's table, derived via immunoSEQ multiplex PCR, lists solely in-frame clones and lacks some. This sample yields under 250,000 clones, of which around four fifths are seen a single time; 3% to 4.5% belongs to the top ten.

The source is a woman aged 40 to 49 who had been exposed to COVID-19. The sample was PBMCs or T cells enriched from blood (not recorded which). The genes are TRBV3-1 (or the pseudogene TRBV3-2) and TRBJ2-2; unclear D gene. CDR3 DNA: TGTGCCAGCAGCCAGTCAACCGGGGAGCTGTTTTTT. Its translation is CASSQSTGELFF.